This T cell receptor beta chain was recovered during a study of control samples from healthy donors and cancer patients. This clone was counted many times. Data came from immunoSEQ multiplex PCR; TCRdb stores just in-frame clones and leaves some out. The data show 200,000 to 250,000 clones, with over 90% seen just once and approximately 1.6% held by the top ten. The sequence came from a man aged 50-60 years in good health. Sequences were obtained from blood.

The CDR3 here is CASRTGGKNTEAFF. DNA of the CDR3: TGTGCCTCTCGGACAGGGGGCAAGAACACTGAAGCTTTCTTT. The V and J genes are TRBV27 and TRBJ1-1, with TRBD1 matching over 11 bases. CDR3 length: 14 residues. After removal of 11 bases from V and 1 base from J, the junction contained 6 bases not matched to a gene. Germline values: CDR1 MNHEY, CDR2 SMNVEV (reference sequence).